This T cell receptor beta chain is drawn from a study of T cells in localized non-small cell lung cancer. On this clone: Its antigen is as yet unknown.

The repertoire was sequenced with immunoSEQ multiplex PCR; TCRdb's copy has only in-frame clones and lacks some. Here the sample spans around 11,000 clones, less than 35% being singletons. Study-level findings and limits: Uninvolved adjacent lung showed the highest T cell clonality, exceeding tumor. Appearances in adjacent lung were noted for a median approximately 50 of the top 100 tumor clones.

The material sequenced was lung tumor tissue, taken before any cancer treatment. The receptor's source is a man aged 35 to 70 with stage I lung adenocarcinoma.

CDR3 amino acids: CATSPSGGTTYEQYF. In nucleotides, the CDR3 is TGTGCCACCTCGCCTAGCGGGGGGACGACCTACGAGCAGTACTTC. The rearrangement uses TRBV6-8 and TRBJ2-7, with 11 bases fitting TRBD2. V dropped 10 bases and J dropped 2; count of bases not matched to a gene: 10. This CDR3 is built from 15 residues. Germline V CDR1 and CDR2: MNHGY, SAAAGT.